One sample yielded the 16 T cell receptor beta chains listed below, sequenced in a study of blood T cell repertoires in COVID-19. Method: immunoSEQ multiplex PCR; TCRdb's copy keeps in-frame clones and lacks some. Altogether fewer than 500,000 clones are present, around 89% being singletons, with the ten largest covering 4.3%. The sample taken for sequencing was peripheral blood. These receptors were obtained from a woman aged 25 to 39 with acute or convalescent COVID-19.

The rearrangement uses TRBV6-5 and TRBJ2-3, with a tentative D call TRBD2 (5 bases). CDR1 and CDR2 from the germline V gene are MNHEY and SVGAGI. The CDR3 contains 14 residues. V lost 5 bases and J 6 bases, leaving 15 bases between the germline ends. The CDR3 DNA reads TGTGCCAGCAGTACTTTGGACCCGGGGGATACGCAGTATTTT. Its translation: CASSTLDPGDTQYF.

This chain uses TRBV2 with TRBJ1-4; the D is unclear. The CDR3 totals 12 residues. Germline V gene data show CDR1 as SNHLY and CDR2 as FYNNEI. V lost 7 bases and J lost 5, with 8 bases in between. The CDR3 is CASKGGNEKLFF. The CDR3 nucleotides read TGTGCCAGCAAAGGCGGGAATGAAAAACTGTTTTTT.

A single count supports this clone. The chain recombines TRBV7-3 with TRBJ2-1; D gene ambiguous. Trimming took off 3 bases at V and 3 bases at J, with 6 bases between the two ends. Germline V gene data show CDR1 as SGHTA and CDR2 as FQGTGA. This CDR3 is built from 13 residues. The CDR3 spells CASSLGRYNEQFF. The CDR3 DNA sequence: TGTGCCAGCAGCTTGGGCCGCTACAATGAGCAGTTCTTC. The full variable domain, with the rest looked up from reference TRBV7-3 and TRBJ2-1, is GAGVSQTPSNKVTEKGKYVELRCDPISGHTALYWYRQSLGQGPEFLIYFQGTGAADDSGLPNDRFFAVRPEGSVSTLKIQRTERGDSAVYLCASSLGRYNEQFFGPGTRLTVL.

The chain employs TRBV27 and TRBJ1-2, with D perhaps matching TRBD1 (5 bases). Germline CDR1 reads MNHEY; CDR2 reads SMNVEV (reference sequence). This CDR3 contains 13 residues. Trimming cost V 5 bases and J 7 bases, with 14 bases left between them. CDR3 loop: CASSLWGGGGYTF. CDR3 DNA: TGTGCCAGCAGTCTTTGGGGGGGTGGTGGCTACACCTTC.

The rearrangement joins TRBV29-1 to TRBJ2-5; D perhaps matches TRBD1 (5 bases). Trimming stripped 5 bases from V and 4 bases from J, with 17 bases between. Germline V gene sequence: CDR1 SQVTM, CDR2 ANQGSEA. This CDR3 has 14 residues. The DNA for the CDR3 is TGCAGCGTTTGGGAAGGGGCTTTAGGAGAGACCCAGTACTTC. The encoded protein is CSVWEGALGETQYF.

This chain connects TRBV4-2 to TRBJ2-7; TRBD1 matches at 9 bases. Germline V CDR1 and CDR2: LGHNA, YNFKEQ. The CDR3 has 15 amino acids. Trimming at V came to 1 base and at J to 6 bases, leaving 7 bases not matched to a gene. Here the CDR3 reads CASSQVGTGFSEQYF. The CDR3 nucleotides read TGTGCCAGCAGCCAAGTCGGGACAGGGTTCTCCGAGCAGTACTTC.

The J gene is TRBJ2-3, the V gene TRBV7-8; possibly TRBD1 for D (6 bases). The ends were cut back, 4 bases at V and 2 bases at J, with 13 bases in the middle. The CDR3 loop spans 15 amino acids. Germline V lookup: CDR1 SGHVS, CDR2 FQNEAQ. CDR3 DNA sequence: TGTGCCAGCAGCTCCGGACAGCTAGTCACAGATACGCAGTATTTT. Its translation: CASSSGQLVTDTQYF.

The V call is TRBV28, the J call TRBJ2-6; the D is unclear. Deletions cut 6 bases from V and 3 bases from J, with 18 bases between. The CDR3 spans 17 residues. Germline values: CDR1 MDHEN, CDR2 SYDVKM. CDR3 sequence: CASSPTLVGLGANVLTF. CDR3 sequence (DNA): TGTGCCAGCAGCCCCACCCTAGTAGGCCTTGGGGCCAACGTCCTGACTTTC. Full variable domain (rest looked up from reference TRBV28 and TRBJ2-6): DVKVTQSSRYLVKRTGEKVFLECVQDMDHENMFWYRQDPGLGLRLIYFSYDVKMKEKGDIPEGYSVSREKKERFSLILESASTNQTSMYLCASSPTLVGLGANVLTFGAGSRLTVL.

This chain joins TRBV7-3 and TRBJ2-3, with unresolved D. Germline V gives CDR1 SGHTA, CDR2 FQGTGA. This CDR3 region has 13 residues. V was trimmed by 0 bases and J by 5 bases, leaving 6 bases between them. The CDR3 DNA follows: TGTGCCAGCAGCTTAACCCCGAGAGATACGCAGTATTTT. Translating it yields CASSLTPRDTQYF.

The chain links TRBV28 to TRBJ2-1, with D tentatively TRBD2 (6 bases). V gave up 4 bases and J gave up 0 bases, with 7 bases separating them. The CDR3 has 14 residues. CDR1 is MDHEN, CDR2 SYDVKM, per germline. The CDR3 region is CASSSGGSYNEQFF. DNA of the CDR3: TGTGCCAGCAGTTCCGGGGGCTCCTACAATGAGCAGTTCTTC.

The J gene is TRBJ2-1, the V gene TRBV24-1, with 10 bases identical to TRBD1. V was clipped by 2 bases and J by 3 bases; unmatched bases: 9. Germline loops: CDR1 KGHDR, CDR2 SFDVKD. The CDR3 contains 18 residues. DNA for the CDR3: TGTGCCACCAGTGATTCGAGGCTGTGGACAGGGGGCTACAATGAGCAGTTCTTC. As protein: CATSDSRLWTGGYNEQFF.

The rearrangement links TRBV11-2 to TRBJ2-1; D possibly corresponds to TRBD2 (5 bases). The germline V and J ends were trimmed by 5 bases and 9 bases, with 20 bases remaining between them. The CDR3 has 15 residues. CDR1 SGHAT and CDR2 FQNNGV come from the germline V gene. Here the CDR3 DNA reads TGTGCCAGCAGCCTCAGAGGGCCCCGGATCTTTGAGCAGTTCTTC. Translating it yields CASSLRGPRIFEQFF.

The DNA of the CDR3 is TGTGCCAGTAGTCTCACAGGGACAGAGGCCTACGAGCAGTACTTC. It translates to CASSLTGTEAYEQYF. The chain links TRBV19 to TRBJ2-7; 7 positions agree with TRBD1. Germline CDR1 and CDR2: LNHDA and SQIVND (reference sequence). The V gene end was trimmed by 5 bases and the J gene end by 2 bases; junction bases not matched to a gene: 9. The length of the CDR3 is 15 residues.

This sequence joins TRBV12-2 and TRBJ2-5; TRBD2, as called in the table, went unchecked against the DNA. TRBV12-2 counts as a pseudogene. The CDR3 has 15 residues. The CDR3 spells CASRSLDWSQETQYF. The CDR3 nucleotides read TGTGCAAGTCGCTCCCTTGACTGGAGTCAAGAGACCCAGTACTTC.

The chain uses TRBV6-5 and TRBJ2-2, with a weak D call TRBD2 (6 bases). Trimming removed 7 bases at V and 7 bases at J, with 13 bases between. The length of the CDR3 is 13 residues. From germline, CDR1 is MNHEY and CDR2 SVGAGI. The CDR3 DNA is TGTGCCAGCATGGGACTCCCAGTCGGGGAGCTGTTTTTT. This sequence encodes CASMGLPVGELFF.

The chain employs TRBV18 and TRBJ2-7; TRBD1 aligns across 7 bases. J lost 6 bases, V lost 0 bases, and 8 bases had no gene match. CDR3 length: 15 residues. Germline CDR1 reads KGHSH; CDR2 reads LQKENI. The CDR3 region has the DNA TGTGCCAGCTCACCACCAGGAGACAGGGTGGGCGAGCAGTACTTC. Encoded protein: CASSPPGDRVGEQYF.